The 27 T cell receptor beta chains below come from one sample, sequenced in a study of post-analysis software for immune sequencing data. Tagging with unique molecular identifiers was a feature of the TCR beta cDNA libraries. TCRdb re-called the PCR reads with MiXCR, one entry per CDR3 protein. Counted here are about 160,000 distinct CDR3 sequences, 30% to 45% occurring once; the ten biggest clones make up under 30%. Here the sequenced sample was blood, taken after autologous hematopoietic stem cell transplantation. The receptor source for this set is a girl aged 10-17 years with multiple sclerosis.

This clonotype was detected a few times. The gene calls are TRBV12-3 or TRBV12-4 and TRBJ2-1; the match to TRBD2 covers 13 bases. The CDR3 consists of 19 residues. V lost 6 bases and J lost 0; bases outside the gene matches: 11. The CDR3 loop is CASSWRTSGGWNSYNEQFF. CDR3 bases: TGTGCCAGCAGCTGGAGGACTAGCGGGGGTTGGAACTCCTACAATGAGCAGTTCTTC.

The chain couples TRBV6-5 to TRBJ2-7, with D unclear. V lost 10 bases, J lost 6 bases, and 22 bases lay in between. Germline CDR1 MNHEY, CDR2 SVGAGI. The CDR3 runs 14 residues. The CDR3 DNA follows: TGTGCCACTCAAGTCCCTACCGGATCACGCGAGCAGTACTTC. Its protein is CATQVPTGSREQYF.

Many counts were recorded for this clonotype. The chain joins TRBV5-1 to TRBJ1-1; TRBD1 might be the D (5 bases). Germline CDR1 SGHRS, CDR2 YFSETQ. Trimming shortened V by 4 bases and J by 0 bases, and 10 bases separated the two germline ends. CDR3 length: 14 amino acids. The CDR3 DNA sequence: TGCGCCAGCAGCGTGGGGCCAATGAACACTGAAGCTTTCTTT. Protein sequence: CASSVGPMNTEAFF.

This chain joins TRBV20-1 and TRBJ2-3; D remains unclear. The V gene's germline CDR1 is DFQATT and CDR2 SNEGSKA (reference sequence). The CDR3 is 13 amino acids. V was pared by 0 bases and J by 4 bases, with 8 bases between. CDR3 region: CSAREKVADTQYF. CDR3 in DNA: TGCAGTGCTAGAGAGAAAGTAGCAGATACGCAGTATTTT.

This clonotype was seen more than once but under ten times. CDR3 loop: CSATGLAGVLNEQFF. DNA of the CDR3: TGCAGTGCTACGGGACTAGCGGGAGTCCTTAATGAGCAGTTCTTC. The gene calls are TRBV20-1 and TRBJ2-1; 14 positions match TRBD2. Germline V gives CDR1 DFQATT, CDR2 SNEGSKA (reference sequence). V shed 4 bases and J 7 bases; nucleotides not matched to a gene: 6. The CDR3 covers 15 residues.

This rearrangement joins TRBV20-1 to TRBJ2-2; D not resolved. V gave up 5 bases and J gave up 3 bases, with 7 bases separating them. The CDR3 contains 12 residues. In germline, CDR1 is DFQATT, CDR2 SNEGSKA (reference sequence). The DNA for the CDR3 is TGCAGTGCTTCTAGGTACACCGGGGAGCTGTTTTTT. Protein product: CSASRYTGELFF.

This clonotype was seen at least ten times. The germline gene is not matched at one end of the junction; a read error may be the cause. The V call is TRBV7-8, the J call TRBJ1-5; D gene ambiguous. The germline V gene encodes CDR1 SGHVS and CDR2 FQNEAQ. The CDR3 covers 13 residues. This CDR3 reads CASNLFSNQPQHF. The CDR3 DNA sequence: TGTGCCAGCAACTTATTTAGCAATCAGCCCCAGCATTTT.

CDR3 nucleotide sequence: TGTGCCAGCAGTTACAGGGCGGGGACTGAAGCTTTCTTT. It codes for CASSYRAGTEAFF. The rearrangement uses TRBV6-5 and TRBJ1-1; no definite D call. Germline-derived CDR1 and CDR2 are MNHEY and SVGAGI. V gave up 2 bases and J gave up 5 bases, with 9 bases separating them. This CDR3 region has 13 residues.

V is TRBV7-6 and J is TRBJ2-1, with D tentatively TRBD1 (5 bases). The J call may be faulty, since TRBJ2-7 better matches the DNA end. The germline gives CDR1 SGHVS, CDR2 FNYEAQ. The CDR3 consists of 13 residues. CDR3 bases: TGTGCCAGCAGTCGACAAGGGGTTTTCGAGCAGTACTTC. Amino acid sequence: CASSRQGVFEQYF.

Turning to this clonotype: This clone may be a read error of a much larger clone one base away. The CDR3 nucleotides read TGCAGCGTTGAGGGACAGGGGAACTACGAGCAGTACTTC. This sequence encodes CSVEGQGNYEQYF. The chain carries TRBV29-1 and TRBJ2-7; 10 bases line up with TRBD1. Germline trimming cut 3 bases from V and 3 bases from J; bases unmatched to any gene: 2. The length of the CDR3 is 13 residues. Germline CDR1 is SQVTM and CDR2 is ANQGSEA.

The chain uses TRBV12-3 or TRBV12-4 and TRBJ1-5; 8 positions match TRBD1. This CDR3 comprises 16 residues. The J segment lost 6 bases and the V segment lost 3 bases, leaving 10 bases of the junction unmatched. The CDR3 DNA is TGTGCCAGCAGTTTCCAGACAGGGGAGGGTAGTCAGCCCCAGCATTTT. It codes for CASSFQTGEGSQPQHF.

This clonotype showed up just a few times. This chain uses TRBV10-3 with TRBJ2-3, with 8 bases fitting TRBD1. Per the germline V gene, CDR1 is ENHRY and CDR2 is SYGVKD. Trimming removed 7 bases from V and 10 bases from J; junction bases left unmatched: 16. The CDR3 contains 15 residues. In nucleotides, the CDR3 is TGTGCCATCACCACGTCCCGGGACAGGATTCTGGCGCAGTATTTT. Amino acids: CAITTSRDRILAQYF.

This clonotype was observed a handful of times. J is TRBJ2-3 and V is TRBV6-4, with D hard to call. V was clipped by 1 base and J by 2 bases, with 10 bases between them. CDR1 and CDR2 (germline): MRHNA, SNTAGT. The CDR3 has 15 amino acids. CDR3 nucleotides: TGTGCCAGCAGTGACTGGGTCGGGTACACAGATACGCAGTATTTT. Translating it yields CASSDWVGYTDTQYF.

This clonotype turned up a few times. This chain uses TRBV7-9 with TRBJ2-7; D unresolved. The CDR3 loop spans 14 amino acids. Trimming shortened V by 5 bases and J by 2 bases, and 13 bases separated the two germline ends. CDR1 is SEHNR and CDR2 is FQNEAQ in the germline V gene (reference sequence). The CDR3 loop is CASSHPSVPYEQYF. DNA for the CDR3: TGTGCCAGCAGCCACCCTTCCGTCCCCTACGAGCAGTACTTC.

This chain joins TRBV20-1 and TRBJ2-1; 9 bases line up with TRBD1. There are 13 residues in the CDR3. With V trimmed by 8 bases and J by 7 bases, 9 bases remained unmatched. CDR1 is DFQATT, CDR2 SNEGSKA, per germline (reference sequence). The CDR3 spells CSTTGTGLNEQFF. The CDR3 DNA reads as TGCAGTACTACCGGGACAGGGTTGAATGAGCAGTTCTTC.

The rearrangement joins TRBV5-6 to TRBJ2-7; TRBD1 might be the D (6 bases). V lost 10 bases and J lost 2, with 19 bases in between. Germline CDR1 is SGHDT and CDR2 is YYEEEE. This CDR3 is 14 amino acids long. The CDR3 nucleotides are TGTGCCGGGATAAACAGGGACATCGCCTACGAGCAGTACTTC. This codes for CAGINRDIAYEQYF.

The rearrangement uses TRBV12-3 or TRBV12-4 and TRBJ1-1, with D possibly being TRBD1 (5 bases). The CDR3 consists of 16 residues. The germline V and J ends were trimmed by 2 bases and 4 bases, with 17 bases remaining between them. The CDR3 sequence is CASSLRGTFRGTEAFF. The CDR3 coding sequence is TGTGCCAGCAGTTTAAGAGGGACTTTCCGGGGCACTGAAGCTTTCTTT.

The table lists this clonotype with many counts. The CDR3 DNA reads TGCAGTGCTAAAACTAGCGGGGTAACCTACGAGCAGTACTTC. This translates into CSAKTSGVTYEQYF. The chain has TRBV20-1 and TRBJ2-7; TRBD2 matches 10 bases. This CDR3 has 14 residues. Germline V gene lookup returns CDR1 DFQATT and CDR2 SNEGSKA (reference sequence). The ends lost 4 bases at V and 2 bases at J; junction bases unmatched: 5.

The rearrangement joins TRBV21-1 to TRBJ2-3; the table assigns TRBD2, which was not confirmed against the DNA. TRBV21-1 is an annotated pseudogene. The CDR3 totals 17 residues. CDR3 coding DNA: TGTGCCAGCAGCAAAGCCGCGCCTAGCGGGGACACAGATACGCAGTATTTT. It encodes CASSKAAPSGDTDTQYF.

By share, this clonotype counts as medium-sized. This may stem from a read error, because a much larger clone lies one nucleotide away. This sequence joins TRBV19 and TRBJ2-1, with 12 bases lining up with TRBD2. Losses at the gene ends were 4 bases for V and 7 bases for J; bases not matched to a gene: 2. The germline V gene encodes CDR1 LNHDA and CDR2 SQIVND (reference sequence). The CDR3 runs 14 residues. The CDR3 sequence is CASSRGTSGNEQFF. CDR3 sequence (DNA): TGTGCCAGTAGTAGGGGGACTAGCGGGAATGAGCAGTTCTTC.

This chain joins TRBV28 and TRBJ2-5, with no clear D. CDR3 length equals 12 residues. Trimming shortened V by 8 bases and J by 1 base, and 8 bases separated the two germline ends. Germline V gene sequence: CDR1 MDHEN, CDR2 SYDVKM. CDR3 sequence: CASSSGQETQYF. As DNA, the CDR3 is TGTGCCAGCTCATCCGGCCAAGAGACCCAGTACTTC.

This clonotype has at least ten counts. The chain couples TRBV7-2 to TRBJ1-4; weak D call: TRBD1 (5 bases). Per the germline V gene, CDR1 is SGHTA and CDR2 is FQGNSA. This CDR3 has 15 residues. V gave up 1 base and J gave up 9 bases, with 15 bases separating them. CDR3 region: CASSLERGQRQKLFF. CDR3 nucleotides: TGTGCCAGCAGCTTAGAAAGGGGTCAGCGGCAAAAACTGTTTTTT.

The CDR3 DNA is TGTGCCAGCAGAGGGACGCGGGGGACGACTGAAGCTTTCTTT. Translating gives CASRGTRGTTEAFF. This sequence joins TRBV2 and TRBJ1-1, with D perhaps TRBD1 (5 bases). This CDR3 is built from 14 residues. CDR1 and CDR2 (germline): SNHLY, FYNNEI. Trimming pared 6 bases from V and 5 bases from J, leaving 16 bases between. The full variable domain, completed using reference TRBV2 and TRBJ1-1, is EPEVTQTPSHQVTQMGQEVILRCVPISNHLYFYWYRQILGQKVEFLVSFYNNEISEKSEIFDDQFSVERPDGSNFTLKIRSTKLEDSAMYFCASRGTRGTTEAFFGQGTRLTVV.

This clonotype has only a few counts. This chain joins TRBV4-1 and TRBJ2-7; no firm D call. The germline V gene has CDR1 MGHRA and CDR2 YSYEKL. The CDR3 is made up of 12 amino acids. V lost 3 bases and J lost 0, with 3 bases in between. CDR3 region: CASSQPSYEQYF. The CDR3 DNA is TGCGCCAGCAGCCAGCCCTCCTACGAGCAGTACTTC.

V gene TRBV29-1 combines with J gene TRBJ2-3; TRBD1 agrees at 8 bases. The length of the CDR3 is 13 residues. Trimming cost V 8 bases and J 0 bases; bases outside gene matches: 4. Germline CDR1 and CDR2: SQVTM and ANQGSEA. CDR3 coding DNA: TGCAGCTCCCGGACAGGGAGCACAGATACGCAGTATTTT. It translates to CSSRTGSTDTQYF.

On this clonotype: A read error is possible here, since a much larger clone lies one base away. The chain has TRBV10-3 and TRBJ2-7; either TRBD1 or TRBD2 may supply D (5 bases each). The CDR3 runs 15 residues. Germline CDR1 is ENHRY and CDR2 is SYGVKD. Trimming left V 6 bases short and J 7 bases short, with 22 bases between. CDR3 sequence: CAIRDRDQAYNEQYF. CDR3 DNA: TGTGCCATCAGGGACCGGGACCAAGCCTACAATGAGCAGTACTTC.

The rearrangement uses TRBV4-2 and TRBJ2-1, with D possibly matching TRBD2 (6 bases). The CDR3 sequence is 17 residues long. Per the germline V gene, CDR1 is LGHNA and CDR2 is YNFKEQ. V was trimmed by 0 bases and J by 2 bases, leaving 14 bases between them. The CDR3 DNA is TGTGCCAGCAGCCAAGAGGGGCGGGAATCCCCCTACAATGAGCAGTTCTTC. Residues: CASSQEGRESPYNEQFF.